The 2 T cell receptor beta chains below all came from one sample that was sequenced in a study of cytomegalovirus exposure and HLA in healthy donors. PCR amplification relied on 60 Vbeta primers (plus 13 Jbeta primers). Produced via immunoSEQ multiplex PCR; TCRdb's table is partial and in-frame only. The data contain 120,000 or so clones, 70% to 85% of them singletons. Input material: PBMCs. The receptors stem from a human donor in good health.

The CDR3 nucleotides read TGTGCCAGCTCACCACCCCAAAGGGGGCCCTACAATGAGCAGTTCTTC. It encodes CASSPPQRGPYNEQFF. V usage is TRBV18 and J usage is TRBJ2-1; TRBD1 matches 7 bases. V dropped 0 bases and J dropped 2; count of bases not matched to a gene: 4. From germline, CDR1 is KGHSH and CDR2 LQKENI. CDR3 size: 16 residues.

The chain couples TRBV19 to TRBJ1-1; D gene unclear. Germline lookup yields CDR1 LNHDA and CDR2 SQIVND (reference sequence). The CDR3 spans 12 residues. V was cut by 3 bases and J by 6 bases, with 8 bases left in between. The CDR3 region is CASSMIRAEAFF. Written as DNA, the CDR3 is TGTGCCAGTAGTATGATTCGCGCTGAAGCTTTCTTT. Full variable domain (remainder filled in from reference TRBV19 and TRBJ1-1): DGGITQSPKYLFRKEGQNVTLSCEQNLNHDAMYWYRQDPGQGLRLIYYSQIVNDFQKGDIAEGYSVSREKKESFPLTVTSAQKNPTAFYLCASSMIRAEAFFGQGTRLTVV.